What follows are 17 T cell receptor beta chains derived from one specimen sequenced in a study of radiotherapy plus CTLA-4 blockade in lung cancer. The assay was immunoSEQ multiplex PCR, and TCRdb's table has in-frame clones only and misses some. The sample lists 80,000 or so clones, 78% occurring once. The sequencing here drew on peripheral blood, taken from a patient treated with radiotherapy plus ipilimumab. These receptors all stem from a human donor with non-small cell lung cancer who had a partial response to radiotherapy plus ipilimumab. Some clones in this sample may be carry-over from other donors' samples.

The chain is built from TRBV9 and TRBJ1-4; D is ambiguous. Trimming took off 4 bases at V and 0 bases at J, with 7 bases between the two ends. CDR3 length: 14 amino acids. Germline CDR1 is SGDLS and CDR2 is YYNGEE. The CDR3 region has the DNA TGTGCCAGCAGCCTATATGCAACTAATGAAAAACTGTTTTTT. As protein: CASSLYATNEKLFF.

A few counts support this clone. The genes are TRBV4-2 and TRBJ2-6; TRBD1 is a possible D gene (6 bases). Trimming took 2 bases from V and 0 from J, leaving 11 bases between them. Per germline, CDR1 LGHNA and CDR2 YNFKEQ. There are 17 residues in the CDR3. The CDR3 nucleotides are TGTGCCAGCAGCCAACCGGGACACTACTCTGGGGCCAACGTCCTGACTTTC. It yields the protein CASSQPGHYSGANVLTF.

This clone was detected once. The gene calls are TRBV2 and TRBJ1-1; 8 positions agree with TRBD1. CDR3 length equals 15 residues. V trimming: 1 base; J trimming: 2 bases; junction bases outside the gene matches: 3. Germline CDR1 and CDR2: SNHLY and FYNNEI. CDR3 region: CASSEVQGANTEAFF. DNA for the CDR3: TGTGCCAGCAGTGAAGTTCAGGGGGCTAACACTGAAGCTTTCTTT. Variable domain in full (rest from reference TRBV2 and TRBJ1-1): EPEVTQTPSHQVTQMGQEVILRCVPISNHLYFYWYRQILGQKVEFLVSFYNNEISEKSEIFDDQFSVERPDGSNFTLKIRSTKLEDSAMYFCASSEVQGANTEAFFGQGTRLTVV.

DNA of the CDR3: TGTGCCAGCAGCTCGGACAGTTTGAGCTCCTATAATTCACCCCTCCACTTT. This translates into CASSSDSLSSYNSPLHF. This sequence joins TRBV13 and TRBJ1-6; a possible D gene is TRBD1 (6 bases). CDR1 and CDR2 from the germline V gene are PRHDT and FYEKMQ (reference sequence). CDR3 length: 17 residues. Trimming removed 4 bases at V and 0 bases at J, with 13 bases between.

The chain links TRBV19 to TRBJ2-6; 7 bases fit TRBD1. The CDR3 has 16 residues. Per the germline V gene, CDR1 is LNHDA and CDR2 is SQIVND (reference sequence). V was clipped by 3 bases and J by 3 bases; unmatched bases: 5. The CDR3, as DNA: TGTGCCAGTAGTATTGTCCCAGGGGGTGGGGCCAACGTCCTGACTTTC. Its translation: CASSIVPGGGANVLTF.

The chain employs TRBV5-4 and TRBJ2-1; TRBD1 is a possible D gene (5 bases). The CDR3 sequence is 12 residues long. CDR1 SGHNT and CDR2 YYREEE come from the germline V gene (reference sequence). Trimming shortened V by 4 bases and J by 5 bases, and 7 bases separated the two germline ends. The CDR3 region has the DNA TGTGCCAGCAGCCCCAGGGACAATGAGCAGTTCTTC. It is translated as CASSPRDNEQFF.

This sequence joins TRBV7-8 and TRBJ2-6, with TRBD1 matching 9 bases. This CDR3 is built from 19 residues. Trimming cost V 8 bases and J 1 base; bases outside gene matches: 15. Per the germline V gene, CDR1 is SGHVS and CDR2 is FQNEAQ. The CDR3 region is CASPSGLQGALSGANVLTF. DNA for the CDR3: TGTGCCAGCCCCTCAGGGTTACAGGGGGCATTATCTGGGGCCAACGTCCTGACTTTC.

The V call is TRBV18, the J call TRBJ2-1; D not resolved. The germline V and J ends were trimmed by 3 bases and 8 bases, with 8 bases remaining between them. Germline V gene data show CDR1 as KGHSH and CDR2 as LQKENI. The CDR3 spans 12 residues. The CDR3 is CASSPQMDEQFF. The DNA for the CDR3 is TGTGCCAGCTCACCCCAGATGGATGAGCAGTTCTTC.

This clone appeared a few times. The germline gene is not matched at one end of the junction; a read error may be the cause. The rearrangement uses TRBV10-1 and TRBJ1-1, with D maybe TRBD1 (6 bases). Germline CDR1 is WNHNN and CDR2 is SYGVQD (reference sequence). This CDR3 is built from 13 residues. CDR3 residues: CASSVQGRWVVFF. In DNA, the CDR3 is TGCGCCAGCAGTGTACAGGGTAGATGGGTCGTCTTTTTT.

The gene calls are TRBV19 and TRBJ2-1; 7 bases are shared with TRBD2. The CDR3 sequence is 17 residues long. Per the germline V gene, CDR1 is LNHDA and CDR2 is SQIVND (reference sequence). Trimming removed 4 bases from V and 3 bases from J; junction bases left unmatched: 12. CDR3 in amino acids: CASSTRVGSGVYNEQFF. The DNA of the CDR3 is TGTGCCAGTAGTACACGGGTCGGCAGCGGGGTCTACAATGAGCAGTTCTTC.

This chain links TRBV18 with TRBJ2-5; maybe TRBD2 (6 bases). Per the germline V gene, CDR1 is KGHSH and CDR2 is LQKENI. This CDR3 is built from 14 residues. Trimming shortened V by 3 bases and J by 4 bases, and 12 bases separated the two germline ends. The CDR3 DNA sequence: TGTGCCAGCTCACCGCCCACTAGCCGAGAGACCCAGTACTTC. This gives the protein CASSPPTSRETQYF. The whole variable domain, filled in from reference TRBV18 and TRBJ2-5, reads NAGVMQNPRHLVRRRGQEARLRCSPMKGHSHVYWYRQLPEEGLKFMVYLQKENIIDESGMPKERFSAEFPKEGPSILRIQQVVRGDSAAYFCASSPPTSRETQYFGPGTRLLVL.

The CDR3 reads CASSLSIGGEDYNEQFF. The CDR3, as DNA: TGTGCCAGCAGTTTATCGATCGGGGGAGAGGACTACAATGAGCAGTTCTTC. The chain recombines TRBV27 with TRBJ2-1, with D perhaps TRBD2 (6 bases). Germline lookup yields CDR1 MNHEY and CDR2 SMNVEV (reference sequence). The CDR3 is 17 residues long. The germline V and J ends were trimmed by 0 bases and 3 bases, with 15 bases remaining between them.

This chain connects TRBV7-2 to TRBJ2-5, with D tentatively TRBD1 (5 bases). Germline V gene lookup returns CDR1 SGHTA and CDR2 FQGNSA. The CDR3 runs 15 residues. The V and J ends lost 5 bases and 5 bases respectively, with 18 bases between them. For the CDR3, the DNA is TGTGCCAGCAGCACAATAACAGGACATCTGGAGACCCAGTACTTC. As protein: CASSTITGHLETQYF.

This chain links TRBV9 with TRBJ2-7; 7 bases are shared with TRBD1. The ends lost 0 bases at V and 2 bases at J; junction bases unmatched: 5. The CDR3 extends over 15 amino acids. CDR1 is SGDLS, CDR2 YYNGEE, per germline. The DNA for the CDR3 is TGTGCCAGCAGCGTAGAACTGACAGGGCCCTACGAGCAGTACTTC. The encoded protein is CASSVELTGPYEQYF. Full variable domain (rest looked up from reference TRBV9 and TRBJ2-7): DSGVTQTPKHLITATGQRVTLRCSPRSGDLSVYWYQQSLDQGLQFLIQYYNGEERAKGNILERFSAQQFPDLHSELNLSSLELGDSALYFCASSVELTGPYEQYFGPGTRLTVT.

The V gene is TRBV11-3, the J gene TRBJ2-3; D is unclear. CDR1 is SGHNT and CDR2 is YENEEA in the germline V gene. This CDR3 comprises 12 residues. V gave up 4 bases and J gave up 3 bases, with 5 bases separating them. The CDR3 DNA follows: TGTGCCAGCAGCTCATCAACAGATACGCAGTATTTT. Protein: CASSSSTDTQYF.

The V call is TRBV10-1, the J call TRBJ2-7; no definite D call. This CDR3 comprises 13 residues. Germline-derived CDR1 and CDR2 are WNHNN and SYGVQD (reference sequence). V was clipped by 6 bases and J by 2 bases, with 11 bases between them. DNA for the CDR3: TGCGCCAGCAGCGGGTCGGTCCCCTACGAGCAGTACTTC. Protein product: CASSGSVPYEQYF.

J is TRBJ2-3 and V is TRBV28; D is possibly TRBD1 (6 bases). The germline V gene has CDR1 MDHEN and CDR2 SYDVKM. This CDR3 spans 13 amino acids. The V end was cut by 2 bases, the J end by 11 bases, with 14 bases between. Written as DNA, the CDR3 is TGTGCCAGCAGTTTAGGGACACGGGACGGGCAGTATTTT. Its protein is CASSLGTRDGQYF.